Below are 28 T cell receptor beta chains sequenced from a single sample in a study of Ad26.COV2.S vaccination and SARS-CoV-2 variants. Here immunoSEQ multiplex PCR was the method, and the copy in TCRdb shows in-frame clones only, minus some. There are about 410,000 clones in the sample; over 75% occur only once, and 1.5% to 2% lies in the top ten. Stated treatment: roughly 20 received Ad26.COV2.S at low or high dose, single or two shots; 5 received placebo; per-sample allocation not given. Sample collection was performed on day 63 after the first vaccine or placebo injection. The source material was peripheral blood, sampled in a trial of Ad26.COV2.S vaccine versus placebo. Source of these receptors: a person between 18 and 59 years old who received the Ad26.COV2.S COVID-19 vaccine or a placebo.

DNA of the CDR3: TGTGCCAGCAGCTGGAGCGGGGGGCCCTGGGATGAGCAGTTCTTC. This gives the protein CASSWSGGPWDEQFF. V and J are TRBV11-3 and TRBJ2-1; 9 nucleotides agree with TRBD2. CDR3 size: 15 residues. V shed 4 bases, J shed 8 bases, and the junction held 9 bases outside the gene matches. Germline V gives CDR1 SGHNT, CDR2 YENEEA.

The chain joins TRBV5-1 to TRBJ2-2, with 7 bases fitting TRBD1. Trimming removed 0 bases from V and 6 bases from J; junction bases left unmatched: 8. The germline gives CDR1 SGHRS, CDR2 YFSETQ. The CDR3 totals 16 residues. CDR3 nucleotides: TGCGCCAGCAGCTTGGATAGGGGGCCCCAGGCCGGGGAGCTGTTTTTT. It specifies CASSLDRGPQAGELFF.

The chain joins TRBV7-3 to TRBJ1-6; 10 bases match TRBD1. The ends lost 5 bases at V and 11 bases at J; junction bases unmatched: 6. Germline CDR1 reads SGHTA; CDR2 reads FQGTGA. The CDR3 consists of 14 residues. This chain's CDR3 is CASSETGGLTPLHF. CDR3 nucleotide sequence: TGTGCCAGCAGCGAGACAGGGGGCTTAACACCCCTCCACTTT.

J is TRBJ1-4 and V is TRBV28; no definite D call. CDR1 MDHEN and CDR2 SYDVKM come from the germline V gene. This CDR3 comprises 13 residues. The ends were cut back, 6 bases at V and 3 bases at J, with 8 bases in the middle. CDR3 protein: CASRGGPNEKLFF. The DNA for the CDR3 is TGTGCCAGCAGAGGTGGCCCTAATGAAAAACTGTTTTTT.

The J gene is TRBJ2-5, the V gene TRBV19; D is possibly TRBD1 (6 bases). V dropped 1 base and J dropped 1 base, with 10 bases sitting between them. The CDR3 contains 15 residues. The germline V gene has CDR1 LNHDA and CDR2 SQIVND (reference sequence). CDR3 nucleotides: TGTGCCAGTAGTATAGCTTGGACAGCCCAAGAGACCCAGTACTTC. The encoded protein is CASSIAWTAQETQYF.

V usage is TRBV28 and J usage is TRBJ1-2; D uncertain. The CDR3 loop spans 13 amino acids. V lost 6 bases to trimming and J lost 4 bases, with 12 bases between them. CDR1 and CDR2 from the germline V gene are MDHEN and SYDVKM. This chain's CDR3 is CASSLDLFYGYTF. The CDR3 DNA is TGTGCCAGCAGCCTTGACCTCTTCTATGGCTACACCTTC.

The rearrangement joins TRBV28 to TRBJ2-7; 8 nucleotides align to TRBD1. Germline loops: CDR1 MDHEN, CDR2 SYDVKM. The V and J ends lost 6 bases and 0 bases, in that order; junction bases with no gene match: 4. The CDR3 has 14 residues. CDR3 sequence reads: CASRKTGDSYEQYF. The DNA of the CDR3 is TGTGCCAGCAGGAAGACAGGGGACTCCTACGAGCAGTACTTC.

Details on this clone: Relative to the germline gene, one junction end is altered; a read error may explain this. This chain connects TRBV5-1 to TRBJ2-7; maybe TRBD1 (8 bases). Looked up from germline, CDR1 is SGHRS and CDR2 is YFSETQ. CDR3 length: 15 amino acids. The chain's CDR3 is CASTLGGTGFTEQYF. CDR3 nucleotide sequence: TGCGCCAGCACCTTGGGGGGGACAGGATTTACGGAGCAGTACTTC.

As concerns this clone: A junction end diverges from the germline sequence, so it may reflect a read error. The chain couples TRBV7-9 to TRBJ2-3, with 12 positions matching TRBD2. The CDR3 consists of 14 residues. Germline CDR1 SEHNR, CDR2 FQNEAQ (reference sequence). Written as DNA, the CDR3 is TGTGCCAGCAGCCTAGCGGGAGGGACAGATACGCAGTATTTT. It yields the protein CASSLAGGTDTQYF.

V is TRBV5-6 and J is TRBJ2-1, with D possibly being TRBD1 (6 bases). From germline, CDR1 is SGHDT and CDR2 YYEEEE. V shed 3 bases and J shed 0 bases, with 13 bases lying between them. This CDR3 is 16 amino acids long. The CDR3 region has the DNA TGTGCCAGCAGCTGGGAATCAGGGGCCTCCTACAATGAGCAGTTCTTC. Its protein is CASSWESGASYNEQFF.

A remark on this clone: At one end, the junction sequence differs from germline, possibly due to a read error. The V call is TRBV7-7, the J call TRBJ2-1, with 10 bases lining up with TRBD2. This CDR3 region has 15 residues. Germline CDR1 SSHAT, CDR2 FNYEAQ (reference sequence). Here the CDR3 DNA reads TGTGCTAGCAGCTTAGCGCCAGCGGGAGGGTTTGAGCAGTTCTTC. This translates into CASSLAPAGGFEQFF.

The rearrangement joins TRBV21-1 to TRBJ2-5; whether TRBD2, the table's D call, matches the DNA was not checked. TRBV21-1 is flagged as a pseudogene. The CDR3 is 18 amino acids. The chain's CDR3 is CASSTRLAGVGNQETQYF. CDR3 coding DNA: TGTGCCAGCAGCACCAGACTAGCGGGAGTCGGGAACCAAGAGACCCAGTACTTC.

The chain has TRBV5-1 and TRBJ2-3; 13 nucleotides line up with TRBD2. V was clipped by 4 bases and J by 3 bases; unmatched bases: 5. The CDR3 is 16 amino acids. Germline V CDR1 and CDR2: SGHRS, YFSETQ. CDR3 amino acids: CASSEGTSGKTDTQYF. In DNA form, the CDR3 reads TGCGCCAGCAGCGAAGGGACTAGCGGGAAGACAGATACGCAGTATTTT.

The chain has TRBV15 and TRBJ2-3; 7 bases map to TRBD2. The J segment lost 0 bases and the V segment lost 0 bases, leaving 3 bases of the junction unmatched. The CDR3 runs 16 residues. CDR1 and CDR2 from the germline V gene are LNHNV and YYDKDF (reference sequence). The CDR3 loop reads CATSRDPGGSTDTQYF. The CDR3 DNA reads TGTGCCACCAGCAGAGATCCGGGGGGAAGCACAGATACGCAGTATTTT.

This chain connects TRBV14 to TRBJ1-1, with D tentatively TRBD1 (5 bases). The germline CDR1 and CDR2 sequences are SGHDN and FVKESK. This CDR3 comprises 12 residues. Trimming shortened V by 4 bases and J by 6 bases, and 9 bases separated the two germline ends. The CDR3 loop reads CASSRSGPEAFF. Here the CDR3 DNA reads TGTGCCAGCAGCCGTTCGGGACCTGAAGCTTTCTTT. The full variable domain, its missing parts supplied by reference TRBV14 and TRBJ1-1, is EAGVTQFPSHSVIEKGQTVTLRCDPISGHDNLYWYRRVMGKEIKFLLHFVKESKQDESGMPNNRFLAERTGGTYSTLKVQPAELEDSGVYFCASSRSGPEAFFGQGTRLTVV.

The rearrangement joins TRBV9 to TRBJ1-2; D is unresolved. V dropped 0 bases and J dropped 0 bases, with 9 bases sitting between them. Germline V gene sequence: CDR1 SGDLS, CDR2 YYNGEE. The CDR3 runs 15 residues. This CDR3 reads CASSVEAATNYGYTF. Written as DNA, the CDR3 is TGTGCCAGCAGCGTAGAAGCGGCTACTAACTATGGCTACACCTTC.

J is TRBJ2-5 and V is TRBV7-3; a possible D gene is TRBD1 (6 bases). Germline V gene lookup returns CDR1 SGHTA and CDR2 FQGTGA. This CDR3 has 16 amino acids. The V end was cut by 2 bases, the J end by 0 bases, with 13 bases between. CDR3 residues: CASSLEGTRYQETQYF. CDR3 bases: TGTGCCAGCAGCTTAGAAGGGACACGCTACCAAGAGACCCAGTACTTC.

The rearrangement links TRBV28 to TRBJ2-7; possible D gene TRBD1, 5 bases. The CDR3 spans 15 residues. V lost 6 bases and J 4 bases, leaving 19 bases between the germline ends. Per germline, CDR1 MDHEN and CDR2 SYDVKM. CDR3 in amino acids: CASRPELTVRYEQYF. DNA for the CDR3: TGTGCCAGCAGGCCCGAGCTGACAGTTCGTTACGAGCAGTACTTC. Variable domain in full (rest from reference TRBV28 and TRBJ2-7): DVKVTQSSRYLVKRTGEKVFLECVQDMDHENMFWYRQDPGLGLRLIYFSYDVKMKEKGDIPEGYSVSREKKERFSLILESASTNQTSMYLCASRPELTVRYEQYFGPGTRLTVT.

This chain uses TRBV27 with TRBJ2-7; D possibly corresponds to TRBD1 (5 bases). CDR1 MNHEY and CDR2 SMNVEV come from the germline V gene (reference sequence). The CDR3 consists of 14 residues. V lost 2 bases, J lost 3 bases, and 11 bases lay in between. The CDR3 coding sequence is TGTGCCAGCAGTTTACGTCTCCAGGGCTACGAGCAGTACTTC. This translates into CASSLRLQGYEQYF.

This clone was picked up a small number of times. This chain links TRBV10-1 with TRBJ2-1; 7 bases match TRBD1. This CDR3 is 15 amino acids long. Trimming took 4 bases from V and 2 from J; bases not matched to a gene: 5. Germline V gene sequence: CDR1 WNHNN, CDR2 SYGVQD (reference sequence). The CDR3 loop reads CASSATGLPYNEQFF. The CDR3 DNA follows: TGCGCCAGCAGTGCGACAGGGCTGCCCTACAATGAGCAGTTCTTC.

The chain couples TRBV5-1 to TRBJ2-1; possibly TRBD2 for D (6 bases). Germline V gives CDR1 SGHRS, CDR2 YFSETQ. V lost 4 bases to trimming and J lost 4 bases, with 12 bases between them. The CDR3 covers 14 residues. The CDR3: CASSPGLEYNEQFF. The CDR3 bases are TGCGCCAGCAGCCCGGGACTGGAATACAATGAGCAGTTCTTC.

The chain uses TRBV6-5 and TRBJ1-2; possible D gene TRBD1, 5 bases. The germline gives CDR1 MNHEY, CDR2 SVGAGI. This CDR3 has 14 amino acids. V lost 6 bases, J lost 0 bases, and 11 bases lay in between. CDR3 loop: CASRGGGANYGYTF. CDR3 in DNA: TGTGCCAGCAGGGGGGGAGGGGCTAACTATGGCTACACCTTC.

V usage is TRBV30 and J usage is TRBJ2-2, with 9 nucleotides matching TRBD1. V dropped 5 bases and J dropped 6; count of bases not matched to a gene: 7. This CDR3 is built from 14 residues. Germline V gene lookup returns CDR1 GTSNPN and CDR2 SVGIG (reference sequence). The DNA of the CDR3 is TGTGCCTGGTGGGGGACAGGGTTGGCCGGGGAGCTGTTTTTT. It is translated as CAWWGTGLAGELFF.

The V call is TRBV30, the J call TRBJ1-1; no clear D gene. This CDR3 comprises 12 residues. The V gene lost 3 bases and the J gene lost 11 bases, with 16 bases spanning the gap. Germline lookup yields CDR1 GTSNPN and CDR2 SVGIG (reference sequence). The DNA for the CDR3 is TGTGCCTGGAGAGGATCCCTTGGGTCGGCTTTCTTT. Translated, it gives CAWRGSLGSAFF.

The gene calls are TRBV5-1 and TRBJ1-2; D call uncertain. The CDR3 totals 15 residues. Per germline, CDR1 SGHRS and CDR2 YFSETQ. Trimming left V 2 bases short and J 0 bases short, with 11 bases between. The CDR3, as DNA: TGCGCCAGCAGCTTCTCGCCACAAGCTAACTATGGCTACACCTTC. This encodes CASSFSPQANYGYTF.

The chain links TRBV21-1 to TRBJ2-1; TRBD2, the D gene given by the table, was not confirmed from the DNA. TRBV21-1 is an annotated pseudogene. CDR3 length: 14 residues. The CDR3 coding sequence is TGTGCCAGCAGCATGGGAGTCAAATCGAGTGAGCAGTTCTTC. Its protein product is CASSMGVKSSEQFF.

The chain is built from TRBV30 and TRBJ2-5; TRBD2 matches 9 bases. The CDR3 runs to 15 residues. Looked up from germline, CDR1 is GTSNPN and CDR2 is SVGIG (reference sequence). Losses at the gene ends were 1 base for V and 4 bases for J; bases not matched to a gene: 7. DNA of the CDR3: TGTGCCTGGAGTGGCGGTAGCGGGAGAGTAGAGACCCAGTACTTC. This translates into CAWSGGSGRVETQYF.

The chain joins TRBV6-5 to TRBJ2-7; D possibly corresponds to TRBD1 (7 bases). The V end lost 2 bases, the J end lost 6 bases, and 14 bases lay between the germline ends. The CDR3 length is 14 residues. Germline V gives CDR1 MNHEY, CDR2 SVGAGI. The CDR3 here is CASSYAGGGLEQYF. CDR3 nucleotides: TGTGCCAGCAGTTACGCTGGAGGGGGCCTCGAGCAGTACTTC.